These T cell receptor beta chains were read from a single sample in a study of OX40 agonist ivuxolimab in advanced cancers. Produced via immunoSEQ multiplex PCR; TCRdb's table is partial and in-frame only. This table holds 70,000 to 85,000 clones, approximately 86% found once. This specimen consisted of CD4+ or CD8+ T cells sorted from blood, obtained in a trial of the OX40 agonist ivuxolimab. All receptors come from an adult with an advanced solid tumor such as melanoma, head and neck, liver or kidney cancer. The CDR3 runs from the conserved cysteine through the conserved F or W. The order of the fields is J gene, V gene, clone size, D gene, CDR3 protein, CDR3 DNA. A D gene is named only where the DNA matches it firmly. Size tells how often a clone was seen (once, few, many) or the class of an expanded clone, and some rows leave it out.

J: TRBJ2-1
V: TRBV5-1
size: NA
D: NA
CDR3: CASSPLATPNEQFF
DNA: TGCGCCAGCAGCCCACTAGCCACTCCCAATGAGCAGTTCTTC

J: TRBJ2-3
V: TRBV5-1
size: NA
D: NA
CDR3: CASSLTGRYSTDTQYF
DNA: TGCGCCAGCAGCTTAACAGGGCGGTATAGCACAGATACGCAGTATTTT

J: TRBJ1-5
V: TRBV10-3
size: NA
D: TRBD1
CDR3: CAISESLGTALYSNQPQHF
DNA: TGTGCCATCAGTGAGTCGTTGGGGACAGCACTTTATAGCAATCAGCCCCAGCATTTT

J: TRBJ1-5
V: TRBV27
size: NA
D: NA
CDR3: CATALQGLGQPQHF
DNA: TGTGCCACAGCTCTCCAGGGCCTGGGGCAGCCCCAGCATTTT

J: TRBJ2-1
V: TRBV5-1
size: NA
D: NA
CDR3: CASSISRDIYNEQFF
DNA: TGCGCCAGCAGCATATCCCGGGATATCTACAATGAGCAGTTCTTC

J: TRBJ1-4
V: TRBV29-1
size: once
D: NA
CDR3: CSVEVSAEEKLFF
DNA: TGCAGCGTTGAAGTTTCGGCAGAAGAAAAACTGTTTTTT

J: TRBJ1-2
V: TRBV12-5
size: NA
D: NA
CDR3: CASGSTYTGHYGYTF
DNA: TGTGCTAGTGGTTCGACCTACACGGGACACTATGGCTACACCTTC

J: TRBJ2-7
V: TRBV11-2
size: NA
D: TRBD2
CDR3: CASSYLAGDWYEQYF
DNA: TGTGCCAGCAGCTACTTAGCGGGAGATTGGTACGAGCAGTACTTC

J: TRBJ2-4
V: TRBV7-2
size: NA
D: TRBD1
CDR3: CASSLSGQLAKNIQYF
DNA: TGTGCCAGCAGCTTGTCGGGACAGCTAGCCAAAAACATTCAGTACTTC

J: TRBJ2-7
V: TRBV5-1
size: NA
D: NA
CDR3: CAGYRINYEQYF
DNA: TGCGCGGGGTACCGAATCAACTACGAGCAGTACTTC

J: TRBJ1-4
V: TRBV5-6
size: NA
D: TRBD1
CDR3: CASSQGAGEKLFF
DNA: TGTGCCAGCAGCCAGGGGGCTGGGGAAAAACTGTTTTTT

J: TRBJ2-1
V: TRBV5-6
size: NA
D: TRBD2
CDR3: CASSFSLALYNEQFF
DNA: TGTGCCAGCAGCTTCTCACTAGCGCTATACAATGAGCAGTTCTTC

J: TRBJ2-1
V: TRBV18
size: NA
D: NA
CDR3: CASSQGGSEQFF
DNA: TGTGCCAGCTCACAGGGGGGTTCTGAGCAGTTCTTC

J: TRBJ2-1
V: TRBV11-2
size: NA
D: TRBD2
CDR3: CASSRGGTGGNEQFF
DNA: TGTGCCAGCAGTAGGGGCGGGACGGGGGGCAATGAGCAGTTCTTC

J: TRBJ2-1
V: TRBV11-2
size: NA
D: TRBD2
CDR3: CASSGLAGGPYEQFF
DNA: TGTGCCAGCAGCGGGCTAGCGGGAGGGCCCTATGAGCAGTTCTTC

J: TRBJ2-3
V: TRBV5-1
size: NA
D: NA
CDR3: CASSLRGQVTDTQYF
DNA: TGCGCCAGCAGCTTGCGGGGACAAGTCACAGATACGCAGTATTTT

J: TRBJ2-7
V: TRBV4-1
size: once
D: TRBD2
CDR3: CASSQLPLPGLAGLNSYEQYF
DNA: TGCGCCAGCAGCCAATTGCCCCTGCCGGGACTAGCGGGCTTAAACTCCTACGAGCAGTACTTC

J: TRBJ2-7
V: TRBV23-1
size: NA
D: NA
CDR3: CASILAGRDEQYF
DNA: TGCGCCAGCATCCTAGCAGGGAGAGACGAGCAGTACTTC

J: TRBJ2-4
V: TRBV5-1
size: NA
D: TRBD2
CDR3: CASSLAASGTALDIQYF
DNA: TGCGCCAGCAGCTTGGCCGCCAGCGGGACTGCCTTGGACATTCAGTACTTC

J: TRBJ2-7
V: TRBV19
size: NA
D: NA
CDR3: CATSDEAGYEQYF
DNA: TGTGCCACCTCCGACGAGGCGGGCTACGAGCAGTACTTC

J: TRBJ2-7
V: TRBV2
size: NA
D: TRBD1
CDR3: CASVKEGTGAYEQYF
DNA: TGTGCCAGCGTTAAGGAGGGGACAGGGGCCTACGAGCAGTACTTC

J: TRBJ1-1
V: TRBV5-4
size: NA
D: NA
CDR3: CASSLFGDRANTEAFF
DNA: TGTGCCAGCAGCTTGTTCGGTGACAGAGCGAACACTGAAGCTTTCTTT

J: TRBJ2-5
V: TRBV10-3
size: NA
D: TRBD1
CDR3: CAIKDRDRETQYF
DNA: TGTGCCATCAAGGACAGGGACAGAGAGACCCAGTACTTC

J: TRBJ1-2
V: TRBV30
size: NA
D: TRBD1
CDR3: CAWSAGGANYGYTF
DNA: TGTGCCTGGAGTGCAGGGGGAGCCAACTATGGCTACACCTTC

J: TRBJ2-2
V: TRBV5-1
size: NA
D: TRBD1
CDR3: CASIQGANTGELFF
DNA: TGCGCCAGCATACAGGGGGCGAACACCGGGGAGCTGTTTTTT

J: TRBJ1-2
V: TRBV30
size: NA
D: NA
CDR3: CAWSVEGRGGYTF
DNA: TGTGCCTGGAGTGTGGAGGGACGGGGTGGCTACACCTTC

J: TRBJ2-7
V: TRBV7-2
size: NA
D: TRBD2
CDR3: CASSKSGEIYEQYF
DNA: TGTGCCAGCAGCAAAAGCGGGGAAATCTACGAGCAGTACTTC

J: TRBJ2-3
V: TRBV5-1
size: NA
D: TRBD2
CDR3: CASSRLAGGADTQYF
DNA: TGCGCCAGCTCCAGACTAGCGGGGGGGGCAGATACGCAGTATTTT

J: TRBJ1-3
V: TRBV5-1
size: NA
D: TRBD1
CDR3: CASSLEPDRVGGNTIYF
DNA: TGCGCCAGCAGCTTGGAACCAGACAGGGTAGGAGGAAACACCATATATTTT

J: TRBJ1-3
V: TRBV2
size: NA
D: NA
CDR3: CASKTGSSGNTIYF
DNA: TGTGCCAGCAAAACAGGGAGCTCTGGAAACACCATATATTTT

J: TRBJ2-5
V: TRBV7-9
size: few
D: TRBD2
CDR3: CASSFSGETQYF
DNA: TGTGCCAGCAGCTTTAGCGGGGAGACCCAGTACTTC

J: TRBJ2-7
V: TRBV28
size: NA
D: NA
CDR3: CASSTYEQYF
DNA: TGTGCCAGCAGTACCTACGAGCAGTACTTC

J: TRBJ1-2
V: TRBV7-2
size: NA
D: NA
CDR3: CASSLVGLGGYTF
DNA: TGTGCCAGCAGCTTAGTGGGGTTGGGTGGCTACACCTTC

J: TRBJ1-4
V: TRBV4-2
size: NA
D: TRBD1
CDR3: CASSQDGAGGGEKLFF
DNA: TGTGCCAGCAGCCAAGATGGGGCAGGGGGCGGTGAAAAACTGTTTTTT

J: TRBJ2-7
V: TRBV7-2
size: NA
D: NA
CDR3: CASSPTVGEQYF
DNA: TGTGCCAGCAGCCCGACAGTCGGGGAGCAGTACTTC

J: TRBJ1-1
V: TRBV19
size: NA
D: NA
CDR3: CASSLLSNTEAFF
DNA: TGTGCCAGTAGTTTATTGTCGAACACTGAAGCTTTCTTT

J: TRBJ2-1
V: TRBV5-4
size: NA
D: TRBD2
CDR3: CASSIPGLAYNEQFF
DNA: TGTGCCAGCAGTATACCGGGACTAGCGTACAATGAGCAGTTCTTC

J: TRBJ2-1
V: TRBV9
size: NA
D: NA
CDR3: CASSVAGERYNEQFF
DNA: TGTGCCAGCAGCGTAGCAGGGGAGCGGTACAATGAGCAGTTCTTC

J: TRBJ1-1
V: TRBV19
size: NA
D: NA
CDR3: CASSIQVGSGNTEAFF
DNA: TGTGCCAGTAGTATTCAGGTGGGGTCTGGGAACACTGAAGCTTTCTTT

J: TRBJ2-7
V: TRBV9
size: NA
D: NA
CDR3: CASNPTGSSYEQYF
DNA: TGTGCCAGCAACCCGACTGGGAGCTCCTACGAGCAGTACTTC

J: TRBJ1-4
V: TRBV7-2
size: NA
D: NA
CDR3: CATQVQGVVGEKLFF
DNA: TGTGCCACCCAAGTACAGGGCGTAGTTGGTGAAAAACTGTTTTTT

J: TRBJ1-3
V: TRBV5-6
size: once
D: NA
CDR3: CASSLSGGNTIYF
DNA: TGTGCCAGCAGCTTGAGCGGTGGAAACACCATATATTTT

J: TRBJ2-3
V: TRBV6-5
size: NA
D: TRBD2
CDR3: CASRTAGGRTDTQYF
DNA: TGTGCCAGCAGGACAGCGGGAGGGCGGACAGATACGCAGTATTTT

J: TRBJ2-2
V: TRBV2
size: NA
D: NA
CDR3: CASSGGQLYRELFF
DNA: TGTGCCAGCAGTGGAGGACAGCTTTACCGGGAGCTGTTTTTT

J: TRBJ2-7
V: TRBV6-1
size: once
D: TRBD1
CDR3: CASSEIKGQTLQQYF
DNA: TGTGCCAGCAGTGAAATAAAGGGACAGACCCTTCAGCAGTACTTC

J: TRBJ1-1
V: TRBV6-5
size: NA
D: NA
CDR3: CASRGGTEAFF
DNA: TGTGCCAGCAGGGGTGGCACTGAAGCTTTCTTT

J: TRBJ2-3
V: TRBV7-8
size: NA
D: NA
CDR3: CASSSYGADTQYF
DNA: TGTGCCAGCAGCTCCTATGGTGCAGATACGCAGTATTTT

J: TRBJ2-7
V: TRBV14
size: medium-sized
D: NA
CDR3: CASGVLGAEPYEQYF
DNA: TGTGCCAGCGGCGTGTTAGGGGCGGAACCCTACGAGCAGTACTTC

J: TRBJ1-2
V: TRBV6-1
size: once
D: NA
CDR3: CASTTSGILNYGYTF
DNA: TGTGCCAGCACAACATCGGGGATCCTAAACTATGGCTACACCTTC

J: TRBJ2-5
V: TRBV5-1
size: NA
D: NA
CDR3: CASSLGGVGETQYF
DNA: TGCGCCAGCAGCTTGGGCGGGGTTGGAGAGACCCAGTACTTC

J: TRBJ2-5
V: TRBV10-3
size: once
D: NA
CDR3: CAISKIGGETQYF
DNA: TGTGCCATCAGTAAAATCGGGGGAGAGACCCAGTACTTC

J: TRBJ1-3
V: TRBV19
size: few
D: NA
CDR3: CASGNWASGNTIYF
DNA: TGTGCCAGTGGAAACTGGGCCTCTGGAAACACCATATATTTT

J: TRBJ1-5
V: TRBV5-4
size: NA
D: NA
CDR3: CASSPPDDRTGDSNQPQHF
DNA: TGTGCCAGCAGCCCCCCCGACGACAGGACGGGCGATAGCAATCAGCCCCAGCATTTT

J: TRBJ2-5
V: TRBV2
size: NA
D: NA
CDR3: CASSDGGQFQETQYF
DNA: TGTGCCAGCAGTGATGGAGGACAGTTCCAAGAGACCCAGTACTTC

J: TRBJ1-5
V: TRBV28
size: NA
D: NA
CDR3: CASSSAFIVEPQHF
DNA: TGTGCCAGCAGTTCGGCATTTATAGTTGAGCCCCAGCATTTT

J: TRBJ2-3
V: TRBV11-3
size: NA
D: NA
CDR3: CASSSYTDTQYF
DNA: TGTGCCAGCAGCTCATACACAGATACGCAGTATTTT

J: TRBJ2-5
V: TRBV12-5
size: NA
D: NA
CDR3: CASGLQAVQETQYF
DNA: TGTGCTAGTGGTTTGCAGGCGGTACAAGAGACCCAGTACTTC

J: TRBJ2-5
V: TRBV19
size: NA
D: TRBD2
CDR3: CASSAGVAGEETQYF
DNA: TGTGCCAGTAGTGCCGGGGTAGCGGGGGAAGAGACCCAGTACTTC

J: TRBJ1-1
V: TRBV5-1
size: NA
D: NA
CDR3: CASSLGAGATEAFF
DNA: TGCGCCAGCAGCTTGGGGGCCGGGGCCACTGAAGCTTTCTTT

J: TRBJ2-7
V: TRBV6-1
size: once
D: NA
CDR3: CASSELASTYEQYF
DNA: TGTGCCAGCAGTGAATTGGCGTCAACCTACGAGCAGTACTTC